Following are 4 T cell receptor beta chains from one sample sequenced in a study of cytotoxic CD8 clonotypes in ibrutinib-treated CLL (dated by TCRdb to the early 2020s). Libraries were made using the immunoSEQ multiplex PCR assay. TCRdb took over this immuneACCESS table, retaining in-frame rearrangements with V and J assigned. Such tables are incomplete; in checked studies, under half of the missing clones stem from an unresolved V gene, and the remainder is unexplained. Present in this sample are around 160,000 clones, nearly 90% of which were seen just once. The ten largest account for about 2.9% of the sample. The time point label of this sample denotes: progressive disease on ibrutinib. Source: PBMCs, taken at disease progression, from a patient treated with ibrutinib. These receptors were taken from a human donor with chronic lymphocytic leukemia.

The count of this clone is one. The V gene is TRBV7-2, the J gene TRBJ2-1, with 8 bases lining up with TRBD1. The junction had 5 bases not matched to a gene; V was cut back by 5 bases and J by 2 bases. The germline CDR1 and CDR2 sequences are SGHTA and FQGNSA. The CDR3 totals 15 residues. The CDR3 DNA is TGTGCCAGCAGCCAGGGACAGGTCCCCTACAATGAGCAGTTCTTC. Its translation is CASSQGQVPYNEQFF.

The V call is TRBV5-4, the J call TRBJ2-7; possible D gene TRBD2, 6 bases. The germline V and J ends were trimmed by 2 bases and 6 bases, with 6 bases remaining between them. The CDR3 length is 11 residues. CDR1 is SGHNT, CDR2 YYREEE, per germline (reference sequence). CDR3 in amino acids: CASSFSGEQYF. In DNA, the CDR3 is TGTGCCAGCAGCTTTAGCGGCGAGCAGTACTTC.

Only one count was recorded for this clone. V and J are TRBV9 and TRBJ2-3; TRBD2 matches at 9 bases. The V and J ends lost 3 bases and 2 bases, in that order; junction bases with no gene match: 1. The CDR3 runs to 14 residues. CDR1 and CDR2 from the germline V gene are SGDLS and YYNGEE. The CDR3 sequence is CASSEREATDTQYF. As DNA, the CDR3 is TGTGCCAGCAGCGAGCGGGAGGCCACAGATACGCAGTATTTT.

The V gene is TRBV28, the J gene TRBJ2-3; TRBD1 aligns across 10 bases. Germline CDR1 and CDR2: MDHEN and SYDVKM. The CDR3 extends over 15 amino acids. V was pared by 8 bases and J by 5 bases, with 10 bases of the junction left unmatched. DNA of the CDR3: TGTGCCAGCGCGTACTCCGGGACAGGGGAAGATACGCAGTATTTT. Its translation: CASAYSGTGEDTQYF.